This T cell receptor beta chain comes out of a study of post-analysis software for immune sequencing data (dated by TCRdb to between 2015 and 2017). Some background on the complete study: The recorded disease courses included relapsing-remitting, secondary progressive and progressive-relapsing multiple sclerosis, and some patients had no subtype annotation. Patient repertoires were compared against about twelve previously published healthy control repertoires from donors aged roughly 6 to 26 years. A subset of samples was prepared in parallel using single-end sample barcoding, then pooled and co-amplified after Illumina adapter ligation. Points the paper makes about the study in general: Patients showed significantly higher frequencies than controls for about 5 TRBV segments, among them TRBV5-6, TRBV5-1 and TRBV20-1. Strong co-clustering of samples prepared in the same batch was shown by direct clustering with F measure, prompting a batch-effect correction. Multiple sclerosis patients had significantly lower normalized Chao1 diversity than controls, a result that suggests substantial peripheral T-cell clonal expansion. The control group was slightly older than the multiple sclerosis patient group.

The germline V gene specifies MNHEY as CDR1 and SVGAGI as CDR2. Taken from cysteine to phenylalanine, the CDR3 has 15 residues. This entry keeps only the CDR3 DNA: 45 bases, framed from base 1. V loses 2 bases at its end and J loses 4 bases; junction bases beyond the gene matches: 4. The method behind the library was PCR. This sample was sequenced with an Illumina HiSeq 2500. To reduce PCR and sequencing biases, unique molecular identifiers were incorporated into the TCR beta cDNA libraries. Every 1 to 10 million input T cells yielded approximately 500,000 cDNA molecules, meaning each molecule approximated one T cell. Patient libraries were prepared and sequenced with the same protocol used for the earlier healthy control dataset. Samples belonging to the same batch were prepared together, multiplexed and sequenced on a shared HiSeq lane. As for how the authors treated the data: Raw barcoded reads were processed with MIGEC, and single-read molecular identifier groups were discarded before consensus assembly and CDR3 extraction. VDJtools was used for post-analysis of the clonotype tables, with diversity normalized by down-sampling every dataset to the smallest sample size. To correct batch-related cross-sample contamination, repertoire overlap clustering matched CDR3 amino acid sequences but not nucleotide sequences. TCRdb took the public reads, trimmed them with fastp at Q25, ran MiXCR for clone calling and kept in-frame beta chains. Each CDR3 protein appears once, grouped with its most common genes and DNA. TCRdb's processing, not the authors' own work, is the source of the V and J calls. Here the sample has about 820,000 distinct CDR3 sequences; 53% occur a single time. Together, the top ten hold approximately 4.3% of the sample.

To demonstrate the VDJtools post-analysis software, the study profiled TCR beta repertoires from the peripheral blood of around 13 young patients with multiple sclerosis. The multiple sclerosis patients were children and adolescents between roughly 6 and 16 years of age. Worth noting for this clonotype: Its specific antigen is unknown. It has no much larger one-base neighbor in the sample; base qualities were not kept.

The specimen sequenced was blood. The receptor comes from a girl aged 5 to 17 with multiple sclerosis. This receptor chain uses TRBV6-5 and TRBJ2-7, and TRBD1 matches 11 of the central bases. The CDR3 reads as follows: CASSYLGQGAYEQYF. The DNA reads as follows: TGTGCCAGCAGTTACCTAGGACAGGGGGCTTACGAGCAGTACTTC.